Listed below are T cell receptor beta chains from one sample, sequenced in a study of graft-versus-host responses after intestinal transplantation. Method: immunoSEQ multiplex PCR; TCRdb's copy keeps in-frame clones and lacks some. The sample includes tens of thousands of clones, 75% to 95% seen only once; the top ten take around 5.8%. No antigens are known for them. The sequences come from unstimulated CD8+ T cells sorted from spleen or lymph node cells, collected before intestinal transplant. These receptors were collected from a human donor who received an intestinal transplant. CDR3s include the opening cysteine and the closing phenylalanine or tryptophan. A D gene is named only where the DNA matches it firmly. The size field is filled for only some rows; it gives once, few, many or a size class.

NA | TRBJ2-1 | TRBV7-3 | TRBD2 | CASSSTSDNEQFF | TGTGCCAGCAGCTCGACTAGCGACAATGAGCAGTTCTTC
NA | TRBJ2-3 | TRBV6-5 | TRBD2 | CASTRGGTRDTQYF | TGTGCCAGCACTCGAGGCGGGACTAGGGATACGCAGTATTTT
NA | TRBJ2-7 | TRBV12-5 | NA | CASGLGDRYYEQYF | TGTGCTAGTGGTTTGGGGGACCGCTACTACGAGCAGTACTTC
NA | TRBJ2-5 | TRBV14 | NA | CASSQQALRALRETQYF | TGTGCCAGCAGCCAACAGGCTCTCAGGGCCTTAAGAGAGACCCAGTACTTC
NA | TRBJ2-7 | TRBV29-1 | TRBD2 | CSVEKAGEGYEQYF | TGCAGCGTTGAGAAAGCGGGAGAGGGTTACGAGCAGTACTTC
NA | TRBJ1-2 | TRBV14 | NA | CASSIVPGQYYGYTF | TGTGCCAGCAGCATCGTGCCAGGCCAGTACTATGGCTACACCTTC
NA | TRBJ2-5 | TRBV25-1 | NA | CASSEWDLETQYF | TGTGCCAGCAGTGAATGGGACCTAGAGACCCAGTACTTC
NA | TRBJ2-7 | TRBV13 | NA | CASSSLRGALNEQYF | TGTGCCAGCAGCTCCCTCCGGGGGGCGCTTAACGAGCAGTACTTC
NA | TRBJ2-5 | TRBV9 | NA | CASSDQLDPSEGDQYF | TGTGCCAGCAGCGACCAACTCGACCCCTCGGAAGGTGACCAGTACTTC
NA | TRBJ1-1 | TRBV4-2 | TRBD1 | CASSQESPTGGADTEAFF | TGTGCCAGCAGCCAAGAGTCCCCGACAGGGGGCGCGGACACTGAAGCTTTCTTT
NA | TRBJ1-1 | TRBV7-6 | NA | CASSLGGTTNTEAFF | TGTGCCAGCAGCTTAGGTGGGACGACGAACACTGAAGCTTTCTTT
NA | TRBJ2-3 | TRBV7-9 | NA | CASSLGHQRVGTDTQYF | TGTGCCAGCAGCCTGGGACACCAGAGAGTGGGCACAGATACGCAGTATTTT
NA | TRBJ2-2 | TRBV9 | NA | CASSVWDSGELFF | TGTGCCAGCAGCGTATGGGATTCCGGGGAGCTGTTTTTT
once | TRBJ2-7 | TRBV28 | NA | CASTLTGLSYEQYF | TGTGCCAGCACCCTGACAGGCCTCTCCTACGAGCAGTACTTC
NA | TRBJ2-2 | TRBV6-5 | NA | CASSGSKNAGELFF | TGTGCCAGCAGTGGAAGCAAAAATGCCGGGGAGCTGTTTTTT
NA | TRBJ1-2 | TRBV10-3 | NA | CAIRLRGGYTF | TGTGCCATCAGATTAAGAGGGGGCTACACCTTC
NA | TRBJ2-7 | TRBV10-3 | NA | CAIRGNNEQYF | TGTGCCATCAGGGGTAACAACGAGCAGTACTTC
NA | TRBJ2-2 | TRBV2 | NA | CASSSSGDTGELFF | TGTGCCAGCAGTTCGTCGGGAGACACCGGGGAGCTGTTTTTT
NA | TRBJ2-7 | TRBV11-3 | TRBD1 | CASSEGQGSSYEQYF | TGTGCCAGCAGCGAAGGACAGGGGAGCTCCTACGAGCAGTACTTC
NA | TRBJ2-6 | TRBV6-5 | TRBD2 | CASSYWLAATNVLTF | TGTGCCAGCAGTTACTGGCTAGCGGCGACCAACGTCCTGACTTTC
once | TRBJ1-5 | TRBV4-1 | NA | CASGLDPPYLYSNQPQHF | TGCGCCAGCGGCCTCGATCCCCCCTATTTATATAGCAATCAGCCCCAGCATTTT